What follows is one TCR beta chain and its context. What it recognizes is unknown. This record belongs to a study of vaccination and CD4 T cells after COVID-19. Study information: Each person enrolled got two BNT162b2 or mRNA-1273 vaccine doses.

General observations from the study: Detection of a median about 85% of reactive clones in convalescent patients was confined to the period after vaccination. Post-vaccination reactive clonotypes (median roughly 35) did not differ significantly from post-infection (more than 20).

Time point noted: late sampling 161 to 241 days after vaccination in a few convalescent patients. The length of the CDR3 is 13 residues. V lost 7 bases to trimming and J lost 0 bases, with 7 bases between them. CDR1 LNHDA and CDR2 SQIVND come from the germline V gene (reference sequence). TCRdb reanalysed the PCR reads using MiXCR and keeps one entry per CDR3 protein. The table lists about 39,000 distinct CDR3 sequences, 36% of them singletons. V and J are TRBV19 and TRBJ1-3; unclear D gene. This sequence was found in a human donor who had recovered from COVID-19. Sequenced material: CD4+ T cells from blood, taken about 7 months after SARS-CoV-2 vaccination. CDR3 in DNA: TGTGCCAGTAACGACCGCTCTGGAAACACCATATATTTT. Protein product: CASNDRSGNTIYF.